The T cell receptor beta chain described here comes from a study of blood T cell repertoires in COVID-19. Germline values: CDR1 LGHNA, CDR2 YSLEER. The CDR3 has 15 amino acids. V was cut by 0 bases and J by 5 bases, with 13 bases left in between. Only in-frame clones appear in the TCRdb table, and some are missing; sequencing was by immunoSEQ multiplex PCR. This sample carries a few hundred thousand clones, roughly 88% of them seen once, and the ten largest clones take 0.87%. The specimen sequenced was peripheral blood. The sequence was collected from a human donor with COVID-19, enrolled during active disease. The donor label of this sample is uncertain. The rearrangement uses TRBV4-3 and TRBJ1-2, with D possibly being TRBD1 (6 bases). CDR3 sequence: CASSQEPGVGYGYTF. In DNA, the CDR3 is TGCGCCAGCAGCCAAGAACCAGGGGTTGGGTATGGCTACACCTTC.